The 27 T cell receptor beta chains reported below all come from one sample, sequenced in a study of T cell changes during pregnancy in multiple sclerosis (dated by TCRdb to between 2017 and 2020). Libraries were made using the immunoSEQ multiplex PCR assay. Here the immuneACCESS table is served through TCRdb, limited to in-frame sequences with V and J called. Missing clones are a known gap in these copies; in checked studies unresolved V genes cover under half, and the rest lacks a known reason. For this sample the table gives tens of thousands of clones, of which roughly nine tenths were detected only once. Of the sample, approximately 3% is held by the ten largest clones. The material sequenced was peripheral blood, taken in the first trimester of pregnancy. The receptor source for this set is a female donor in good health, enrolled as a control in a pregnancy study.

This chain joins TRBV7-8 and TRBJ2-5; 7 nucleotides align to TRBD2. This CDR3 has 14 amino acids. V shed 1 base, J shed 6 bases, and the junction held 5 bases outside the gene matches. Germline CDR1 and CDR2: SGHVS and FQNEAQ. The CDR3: CASSLGLAEQTQYF. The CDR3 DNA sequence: TGTGCCAGCAGCTTAGGGCTAGCGGAACAGACCCAGTACTTC. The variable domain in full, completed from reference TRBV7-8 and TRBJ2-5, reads GAGVSQSPRYKVAKRGQDVALRCDPISGHVSLFWYQQALGQGPEFLTYFQNEAQLDKSGLPSDRFFAERPEGSVSTLKIQRTQQEDSAVYLCASSLGLAEQTQYFGPGTRLLVL.

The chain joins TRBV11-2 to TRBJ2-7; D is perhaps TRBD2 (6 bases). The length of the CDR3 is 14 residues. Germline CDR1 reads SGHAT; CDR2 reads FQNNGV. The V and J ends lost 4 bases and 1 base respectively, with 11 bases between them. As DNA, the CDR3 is TGTGCCAGCAGCTCCGGAGGGCTGTCCTACGAGCAGTACTTC. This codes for CASSSGGLSYEQYF. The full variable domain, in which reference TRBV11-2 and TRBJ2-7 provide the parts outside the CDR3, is EAGVAQSPRYKIIEKRQSVAFWCNPISGHATLYWYQQILGQGPKLLIQFQNNGVVDDSQLPKDRFSAERLKGVDSTLKIQPAKLEDSAVYLCASSSGGLSYEQYFGPGTRLTVT.

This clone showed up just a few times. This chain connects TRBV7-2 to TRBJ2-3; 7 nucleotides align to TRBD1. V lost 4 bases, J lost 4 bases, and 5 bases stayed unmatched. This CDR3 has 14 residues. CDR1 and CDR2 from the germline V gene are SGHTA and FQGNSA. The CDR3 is CASSWAGGSDTQYF. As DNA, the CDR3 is TGTGCCAGCAGCTGGGCAGGGGGTTCAGATACGCAGTATTTT.

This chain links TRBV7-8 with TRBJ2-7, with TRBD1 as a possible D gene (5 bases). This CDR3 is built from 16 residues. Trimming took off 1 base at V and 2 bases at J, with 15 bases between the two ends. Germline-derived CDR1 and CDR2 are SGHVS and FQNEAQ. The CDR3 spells CASSLGAAGSPYEQYF. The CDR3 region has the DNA TGTGCCAGCAGCTTAGGGGCGGCAGGGTCCCCCTACGAGCAGTACTTC.

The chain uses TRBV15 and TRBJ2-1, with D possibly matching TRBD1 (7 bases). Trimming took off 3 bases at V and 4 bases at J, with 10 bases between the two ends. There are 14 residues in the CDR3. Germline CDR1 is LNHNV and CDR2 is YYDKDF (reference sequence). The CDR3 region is CATSRPGGYNEQFF. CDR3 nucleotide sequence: TGTGCCACCAGCAGGCCAGGGGGGTACAATGAGCAGTTCTTC.

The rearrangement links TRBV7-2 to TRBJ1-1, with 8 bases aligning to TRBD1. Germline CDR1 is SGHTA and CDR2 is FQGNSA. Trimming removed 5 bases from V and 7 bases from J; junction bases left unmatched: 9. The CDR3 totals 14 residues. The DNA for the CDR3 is TGTGCCAGCAGCCGGAGGGGACAGGCCCGTGAAGCTTTCTTT. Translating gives CASSRRGQAREAFF.

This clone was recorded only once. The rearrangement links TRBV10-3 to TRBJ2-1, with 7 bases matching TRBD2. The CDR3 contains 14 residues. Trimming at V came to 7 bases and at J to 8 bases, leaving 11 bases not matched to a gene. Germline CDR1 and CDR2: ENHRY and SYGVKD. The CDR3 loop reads CAITGGRELDEQFF. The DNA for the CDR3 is TGTGCCATCACCGGAGGGCGGGAGTTGGATGAGCAGTTCTTC.

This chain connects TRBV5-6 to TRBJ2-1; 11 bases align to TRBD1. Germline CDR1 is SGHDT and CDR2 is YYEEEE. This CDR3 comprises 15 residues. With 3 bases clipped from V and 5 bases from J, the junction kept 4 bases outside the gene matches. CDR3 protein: CASSSGQGAHNEQFF. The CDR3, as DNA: TGTGCCAGCAGCTCCGGACAGGGGGCCCACAATGAGCAGTTCTTC. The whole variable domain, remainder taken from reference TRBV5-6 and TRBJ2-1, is DAGVTQSPTHLIKTRGQQVTLRCSPKSGHDTVSWYQQALGQGPQFIFQYYEEEERQRGNFPDRFSGHQFPNYSSELNVNALLLGDSALYLCASSSGQGAHNEQFFGPGTRLTVL.

Written as DNA, the CDR3 is TGCAGTGCCCTTCGGGGGTACGAGCAGTACTTC. Translation: CSALRGYEQYF. The J gene is TRBJ2-7, the V gene TRBV20-1; D possibly corresponds to TRBD2 (6 bases). Trimming took 6 bases from V and 4 from J, leaving 10 bases between them. The germline CDR1 and CDR2 sequences are DFQATT and SNEGSKA (reference sequence). This CDR3 comprises 11 residues.

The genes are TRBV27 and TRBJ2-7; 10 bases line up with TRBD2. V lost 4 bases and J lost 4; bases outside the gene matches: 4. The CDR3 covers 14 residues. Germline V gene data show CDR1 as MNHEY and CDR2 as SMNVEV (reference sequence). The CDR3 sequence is CASSWTSGGYEQYF. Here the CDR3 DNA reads TGTGCCAGCAGTTGGACTAGCGGAGGGTACGAGCAGTACTTC.

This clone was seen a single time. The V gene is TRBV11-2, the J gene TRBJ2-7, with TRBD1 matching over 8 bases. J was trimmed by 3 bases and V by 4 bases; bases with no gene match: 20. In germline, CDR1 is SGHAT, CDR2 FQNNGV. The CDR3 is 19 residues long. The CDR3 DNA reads TGTGCCAGCAGCTCCGGTTTTCTCGGGACAGGTAACAGCCTCTACGAGCAGTACTTC. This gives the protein CASSSGFLGTGNSLYEQYF. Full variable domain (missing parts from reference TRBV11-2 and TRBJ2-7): EAGVAQSPRYKIIEKRQSVAFWCNPISGHATLYWYQQILGQGPKLLIQFQNNGVVDDSQLPKDRFSAERLKGVDSTLKIQPAKLEDSAVYLCASSSGFLGTGNSLYEQYFGPGTRLTVT.

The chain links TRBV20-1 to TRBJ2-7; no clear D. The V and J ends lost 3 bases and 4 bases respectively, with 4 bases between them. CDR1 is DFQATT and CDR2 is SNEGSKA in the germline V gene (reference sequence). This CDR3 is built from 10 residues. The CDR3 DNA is TGCAGTGCTAGCGGTTACGAGCAGTACTTC. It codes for CSASGYEQYF.

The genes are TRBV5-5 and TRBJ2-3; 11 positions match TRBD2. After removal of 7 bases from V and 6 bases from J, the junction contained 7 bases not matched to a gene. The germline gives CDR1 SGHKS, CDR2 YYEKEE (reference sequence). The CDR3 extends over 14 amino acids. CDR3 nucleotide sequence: TGTGCCAGCCTGGCACTAGCGGGAGAGGATACGCAGTATTTT. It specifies CASLALAGEDTQYF.

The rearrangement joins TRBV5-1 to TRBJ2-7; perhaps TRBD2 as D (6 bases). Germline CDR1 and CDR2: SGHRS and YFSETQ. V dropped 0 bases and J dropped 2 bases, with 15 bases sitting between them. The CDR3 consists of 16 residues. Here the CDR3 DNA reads TGCGCCAGCAGCTTGGCCCCACTAGCCGGGGCCTACGAGCAGTACTTC. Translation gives CASSLAPLAGAYEQYF.

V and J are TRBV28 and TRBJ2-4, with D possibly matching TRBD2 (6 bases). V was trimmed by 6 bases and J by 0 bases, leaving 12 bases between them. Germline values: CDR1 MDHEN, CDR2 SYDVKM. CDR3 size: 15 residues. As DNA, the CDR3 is TGTGCCAGCAGAGGCGGGGCGATAGCCAAAAACATTCAGTACTTC. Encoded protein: CASRGGAIAKNIQYF.

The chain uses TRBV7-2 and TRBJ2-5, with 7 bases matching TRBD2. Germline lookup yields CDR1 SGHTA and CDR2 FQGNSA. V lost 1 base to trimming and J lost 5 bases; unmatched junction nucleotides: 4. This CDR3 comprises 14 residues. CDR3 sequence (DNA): TGTGCCAGCAGCTTAGGACTAGCTTCTGAGACCCAGTACTTC. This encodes CASSLGLASETQYF.

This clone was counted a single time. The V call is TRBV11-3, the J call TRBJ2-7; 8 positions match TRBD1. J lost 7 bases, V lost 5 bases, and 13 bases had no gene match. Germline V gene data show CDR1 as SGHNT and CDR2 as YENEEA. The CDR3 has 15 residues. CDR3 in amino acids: CASSPVYRGFGEQYF. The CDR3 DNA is TGTGCCAGCAGCCCTGTGTACAGGGGGTTCGGGGAGCAGTACTTC.

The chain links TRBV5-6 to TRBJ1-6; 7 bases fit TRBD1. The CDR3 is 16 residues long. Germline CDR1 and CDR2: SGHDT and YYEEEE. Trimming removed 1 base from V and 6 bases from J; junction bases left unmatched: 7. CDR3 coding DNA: TGTGCCAGCAGCTTGAGGGACAGTCGATTTAATTCACCCCTCCACTTT. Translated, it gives CASSLRDSRFNSPLHF.

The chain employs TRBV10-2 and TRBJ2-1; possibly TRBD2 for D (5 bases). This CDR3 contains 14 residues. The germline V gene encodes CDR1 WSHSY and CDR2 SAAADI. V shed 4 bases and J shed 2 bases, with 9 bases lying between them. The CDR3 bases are TGCGCCAGCAGTGTTACTAGAACCTACAATGAGCAGTTCTTC. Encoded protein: CASSVTRTYNEQFF.

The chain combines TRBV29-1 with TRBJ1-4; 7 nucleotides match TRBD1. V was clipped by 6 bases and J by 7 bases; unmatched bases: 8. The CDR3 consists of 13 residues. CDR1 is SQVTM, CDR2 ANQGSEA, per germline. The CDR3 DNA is TGCAGCGTCAAACCGACAGGGAGTGAAAAACTGTTTTTT. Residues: CSVKPTGSEKLFF.

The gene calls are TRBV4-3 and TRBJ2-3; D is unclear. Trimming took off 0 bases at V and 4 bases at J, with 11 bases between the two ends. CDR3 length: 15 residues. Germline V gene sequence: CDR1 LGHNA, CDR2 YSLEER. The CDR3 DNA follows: TGCGCCAGCAGCCAAGACGCTGACTCCTCAGATACGCAGTATTTT. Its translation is CASSQDADSSDTQYF.

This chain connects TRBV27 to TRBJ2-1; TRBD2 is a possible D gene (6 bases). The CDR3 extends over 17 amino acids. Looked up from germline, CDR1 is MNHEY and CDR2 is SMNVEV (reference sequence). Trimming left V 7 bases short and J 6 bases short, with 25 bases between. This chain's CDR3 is CASIPIGGVNAGNEQFF. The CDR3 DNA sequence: TGTGCCAGCATCCCTATCGGAGGGGTAAATGCGGGCAATGAGCAGTTCTTC.

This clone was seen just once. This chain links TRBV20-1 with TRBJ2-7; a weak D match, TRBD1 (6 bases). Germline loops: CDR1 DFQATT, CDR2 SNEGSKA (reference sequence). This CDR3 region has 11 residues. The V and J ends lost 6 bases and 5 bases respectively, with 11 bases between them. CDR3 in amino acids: CSARRGNEQYF. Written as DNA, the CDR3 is TGCAGTGCACGTAGGGGGAACGAGCAGTACTTC.

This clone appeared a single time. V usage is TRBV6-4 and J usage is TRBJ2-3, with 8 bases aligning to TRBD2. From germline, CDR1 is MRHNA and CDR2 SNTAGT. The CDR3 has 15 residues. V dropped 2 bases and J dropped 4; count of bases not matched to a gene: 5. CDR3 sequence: CASSDNGGASDTQYF. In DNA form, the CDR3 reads TGTGCCAGCAGTGACAACGGGGGGGCGTCAGATACGCAGTATTTT.

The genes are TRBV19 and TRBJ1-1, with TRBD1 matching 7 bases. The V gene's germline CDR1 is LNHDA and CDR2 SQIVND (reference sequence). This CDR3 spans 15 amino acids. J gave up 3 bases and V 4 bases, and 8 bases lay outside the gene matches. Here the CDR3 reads CASSTRQGADTEAFF. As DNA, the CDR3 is TGTGCCAGTAGTACCCGACAGGGAGCAGACACTGAAGCTTTCTTT.

CDR3 region: CASSLGGGRLNTEAFF. The CDR3 DNA sequence: TGTGCCAGCAGCTTGGGGGGCGGCAGATTGAACACTGAAGCTTTCTTT. The chain is built from TRBV5-4 and TRBJ1-1; D may be TRBD1 (5 bases). CDR3 length: 16 residues. Germline V lookup: CDR1 SGHNT, CDR2 YYREEE (reference sequence). Trimming took 0 bases from V and 0 from J, leaving 12 bases between them.

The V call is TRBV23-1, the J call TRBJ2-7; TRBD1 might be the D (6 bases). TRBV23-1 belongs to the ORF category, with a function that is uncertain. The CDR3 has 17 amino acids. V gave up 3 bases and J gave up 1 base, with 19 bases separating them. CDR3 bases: TGCGCCAGCAGTCACCCCGTGAAGGGGGACCTATCCTACGAGCAGTACTTC. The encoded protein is CASSHPVKGDLSYEQYF.